These T cell receptor beta chains were read from a single sample in a study of blood T cell repertoires in COVID-19. TCRdb keeps only in-frame clones here, not all; method: immunoSEQ multiplex PCR. The sample yields 250,000 or so clones, 85% to 90% seen once. The source material was PBMCs or T cells enriched from blood (not recorded which). These receptors were taken from a man aged 45 to 65 who had been exposed to COVID-19. Both conserved end residues are part of each CDR3. Fields, in order: D gene, V gene, J gene, clone size, CDR3 length, CDR3 DNA, CDR3 protein. The D gene is left open where the match is weak. Clone size is given for some rows only: seen once, a few or many times, or a class if the clone is expanded.

.	TRBV28	TRBJ1-4	.	15	TGTGCCAGCAGTTCAGTACTAGGAGGGAGTGAAAAACTGTTTTTT	CASSSVLGGSEKLFF
.	TRBV5-1	TRBJ1-1	once	13	TGCGCCAGCAGCTTCGGGGGTTTCACTGAAGCTTTCTTT	CASSFGGFTEAFF
.	TRBV28	TRBJ2-2	.	16	TGTGCCAGCAGTCCGCTCAGGGGAGGGGATTCCGGGGAGCTGTTTTTT	CASSPLRGGDSGELFF
TRBD1	TRBV29-1	TRBJ2-1	.	13	TGCAGCGTTGTCAGGGGGCTTTTCGATGAGCAGTTCTTC	CSVVRGLFDEQFF
.	TRBV6-5	TRBJ1-5	.	13	TGTGCCAGCAGTTTGACAGTGGGGTCGCCCCAGCATTTT	CASSLTVGSPQHF
TRBD1	TRBV24-1	TRBJ2-3	.	12	TGTGCCACAGGGGGCCGCGCAGATACGCAGTATTTT	CATGGRADTQYF
TRBD1	TRBV9	TRBJ2-3	.	14	TGTGCCAGCAGCCTACAGGGGCGGACAGATACGCAGTATTTT	CASSLQGRTDTQYF
TRBD1	TRBV18	TRBJ1-1	.	16	TGTGCCAGCTCATCGCCCGGGACAGGGTTGAACACTGAAGCTTTCTTT	CASSSPGTGLNTEAFF
.	TRBV7-3	TRBJ2-3	.	13	TGTGCCAGCAGCGCCCAAGCCACAGATACGCAGTATTTT	CASSAQATDTQYF
.	TRBV27	TRBJ2-2	.	17	TGTGCCAGCAGTTCCCCTATCCGTAACGAGGGCACCGGGGAGCTGTTTTTT	CASSSPIRNEGTGELFF
.	TRBV6-5	TRBJ1-2	.	14	TGTGCCAGCAGTTACGGTGGGGGGGGCTATGGCTACACCTTC	CASSYGGGGYGYTF
.	TRBV6-5	TRBJ1-1	.	16	TGTGCCAGCAGTTACGAGGCCACACAGGGATTGCTTGAAGCTTTCTTT	CASSYEATQGLLEAFF
.	TRBV13	TRBJ2-1	.	12	TGTGCCAGCAGCCTTCAGTACAATGAGCAGTTCTTC	CASSLQYNEQFF
.	TRBV27	TRBJ1-1	.	19	TGTGCCAGCAGTTCTCCCTATCCAGGGTCTGCCCTAATGAACACTGAAGCTTTCTTT	CASSSPYPGSALMNTEAFF
TRBD1	TRBV2	TRBJ2-7	once	15	TGTGCCAGCAGACACAGGGGAGTCCTTTACTACGAGCAGTACTTC	CASRHRGVLYYEQYF
TRBD1	TRBV30	TRBJ1-1	once	18	TGTGCCTGGAGTGTACCCATCGGCGGGACAGGGTCGGTCACTGAAGCTTTCTTT	CAWSVPIGGTGSVTEAFF
TRBD1	TRBV3-1/TRBV3-2	TRBJ1-2	.	11	TGTGCCAGCAGCCAAGGGACAGGGTACACCTTC	CASSQGTGYTF
.	TRBV18	TRBJ1-3	.	16	TGTGCCAGCTCCCAGGTCGGTCCTGGCTCTGGAAACACCATATATTTT	CASSQVGPGSGNTIYF
TRBD1	TRBV13	TRBJ1-2	.	14	TGTGCCAGCAGCTCACGACAGGGGGCGTGGGGCTACACCTTC	CASSSRQGAWGYTF
TRBD1	TRBV28	TRBJ1-2	.	13	TGTGCCAGCAGTACCCGGACAGGGAATGGCTACACCTTC	CASSTRTGNGYTF
.	TRBV18	TRBJ2-6	.	16	TGTGCCAGCTCACCCCGGACAGCGTCTGGGGCCAACGTCCTGACTTTC	CASSPRTASGANVLTF
.	TRBV4-1	TRBJ2-1	few	16	TGCGCCAGCAGCCAGCTTAGCGGTTCGACGAACAATGAGCAGTTCTTC	CASSQLSGSTNNEQFF
.	TRBV7-9	TRBJ1-1	.	14	TGTGCCAGCAGCCCGAGGGTAGCCAGCACTGAAGCTTTCTTT	CASSPRVASTEAFF
.	TRBV27	TRBJ2-7	.	12	TGTGCCAGCAGTTTCTCGGGTTACGAGCAGTACTTC	CASSFSGYEQYF
.	TRBV27	TRBJ2-3	.	13	TGTGCCAGCAGTCTCAAAACTACAGATACGCAGTATTTT	CASSLKTTDTQYF
.	TRBV12-3/TRBV12-4	TRBJ1-1	.	13	TGTGCCAGCAGTTTAAAGGGGGACACTGAAGCTTTCTTT	CASSLKGDTEAFF
.	TRBV2	TRBJ1-2	.	12	TGTGCCAGCAGTGAGGCAGCGTTGGGCTACACCTTC	CASSEAALGYTF
TRBD1	TRBV7-2	TRBJ1-5	.	15	TGTGCCAGCAGCTTTGCCTCGGGACAGAATCAGCCCCAGCATTTT	CASSFASGQNQPQHF
.	TRBV7-3	TRBJ1-1	many	13	TGTGCCAGCAGCTTCACAGCGAACACTGAAGCTTTCTTT	CASSFTANTEAFF
.	TRBV5-1	TRBJ1-5	.	14	TGCGCCAGCAGCTTGGACAGTTCTGATCAGCCCCAGCATTTT	CASSLDSSDQPQHF
.	TRBV2	TRBJ1-2	.	12	TGTGCCAGCAGCGCCGGGAGATATGGCTACACCTTC	CASSAGRYGYTF
.	TRBV27	TRBJ1-1	.	13	TGTGCCAGCAGTTCGACAGGATACACTGAAGCTTTCTTT	CASSSTGYTEAFF
TRBD1	TRBV15	TRBJ2-4	.	16	TGTGCCACCAGCCCGGGACAGGGGGTAGCCAAAAACATTCAGTACTTC	CATSPGQGVAKNIQYF
TRBD1	TRBV5-4	TRBJ1-1	.	15	TGTGCCAGCAGCTACAGGGGGCGCTTAGTCACTGAAGCTTTCTTT	CASSYRGRLVTEAFF
.	TRBV6-6	TRBJ2-2	.	16	TGTGCCAGCAGGTCGGAGGGTGAGTCGAACACCGGGGAGCTGTTTTTT	CASRSEGESNTGELFF
TRBD1	TRBV27	TRBJ2-3	.	19	TGTGCCAGCAGTACCCGGACAGGGGGATCGTCCACTAGCACAGATACGCAGTATTTT	CASSTRTGGSSTSTDTQYF
TRBD1	TRBV5-6	TRBJ1-1	once	14	TGTGCCAGCAGCCCGTCGACAGGGCTCACTGAAGCTTTCTTT	CASSPSTGLTEAFF
.	TRBV7-6	TRBJ2-7	few	16	TGTGCCAGCAGCTTAGGGTTGGGCAGGGTCGGGTACGAGCAGTACTTC	CASSLGLGRVGYEQYF
TRBD1	TRBV4-1	TRBJ2-3	.	18	TGCGCCAGCAGCCAACCCAAACAGGGGGCAAAGCTTTCAGATACGCAGTATTTT	CASSQPKQGAKLSDTQYF
.	TRBV28	TRBJ1-4	.	15	TGTGCCAGCAATTTTCCCGGATCCGGGTGGGAAAAACTGTTTTTT	CASNFPGSGWEKLFF
TRBD1	TRBV7-3	TRBJ1-2	.	14	TGTGCCAGCAGCATAGGACAGGGGGCGGGTGGCTACACCTTC	CASSIGQGAGGYTF
.	TRBV7-2	TRBJ2-2	.	14	TGTGCCAGCAGTCCTAGGAGGACCACCGGGGAGCTGTTTTTT	CASSPRRTTGELFF
.	TRBV29-1	TRBJ1-2	.	14	TGCAGCGTTGTGCGGGCAGGGAGGGACTATGGCTACACCTTC	CSVVRAGRDYGYTF
.	TRBV4-1	TRBJ1-4	.	15	TGCGCCAGCAGCCAAAGGGGACAACTTAATGAAAAACTGTTTTTT	CASSQRGQLNEKLFF
.	TRBV28	TRBJ1-3	.	14	TGTGCCAGCCGGTTCGGGACTGATGGAAACACCATATATTTT	CASRFGTDGNTIYF
TRBD2	TRBV10-3	TRBJ2-1	.	16	TGTGCCATGTCTAGCGGGAGGGCCCTTGTAAACAATGAGCAGTTCTTC	CAMSSGRALVNNEQFF
.	TRBV21-1	TRBJ1-2	once	15	TGTGCCAGCAGCAAAGTCCGGGTAGCTAACTATGGCTACACCTTC	CASSKVRVANYGYTF
.	TRBV19	TRBJ1-5	.	17	TGTGCCAGTAGTATAGATTTCCCCCGAGGGGGAAATCAGCCCCAGCATTTT	CASSIDFPRGGNQPQHF